The present entry profiles one T cell receptor (beta chain) with its context. Its antigen is not known. Trimming took 4 bases from V and 1 from J, leaving 11 bases between them. CDR1 is SGHDT and CDR2 is YYEEEE in the germline V gene. CDR3 length: 14 amino acids. Extraction of genomic DNA in unsorted samples used approximately 94 million PBMCs. The record originates from a study of shared clonotypes between healthy human individuals. Study results and limitations: Donors were few, which limited the genetic and exposure-history diversity represented.

Generated by immunoSEQ multiplex PCR, the TCRdb table keeps only in-frame clones and is missing some. In the table there are about half a million clones, 81% of which are singletons. V usage is TRBV5-6 and J usage is TRBJ1-1; a possible D gene is TRBD1 (5 bases). Sequenced sample: PBMCs. The TCR was taken from a woman aged 40 to 55 in good health. Some clones in this sample may be carry-over from other donors' samples. The CDR3 bases are TGTGCCAGCAGCCGGGGGAGGGAGAACACTGAAGCTTTCTTT. Its translation: CASSRGRENTEAFF. The full variable domain, completed using reference TRBV5-6 and TRBJ1-1, is DAGVTQSPTHLIKTRGQQVTLRCSPKSGHDTVSWYQQALGQGPQFIFQYYEEEERQRGNFPDRFSGHQFPNYSSELNVNALLLGDSALYLCASSRGRENTEAFFGQGTRLTVV.